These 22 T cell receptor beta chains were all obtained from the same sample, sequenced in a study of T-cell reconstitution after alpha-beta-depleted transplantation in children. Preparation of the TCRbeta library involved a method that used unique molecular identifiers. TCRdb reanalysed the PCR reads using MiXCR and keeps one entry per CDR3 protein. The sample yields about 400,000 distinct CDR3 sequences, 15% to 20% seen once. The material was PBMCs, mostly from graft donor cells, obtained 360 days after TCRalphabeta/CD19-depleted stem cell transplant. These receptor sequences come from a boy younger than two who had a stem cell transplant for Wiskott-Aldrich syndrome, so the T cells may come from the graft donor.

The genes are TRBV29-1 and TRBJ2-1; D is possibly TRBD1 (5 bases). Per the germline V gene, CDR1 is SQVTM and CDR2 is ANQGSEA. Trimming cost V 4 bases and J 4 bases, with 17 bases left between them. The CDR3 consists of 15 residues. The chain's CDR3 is CSVALVVGLYNEQFF. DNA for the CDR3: TGCAGCGTTGCCCTGGTAGTGGGGCTATACAATGAGCAGTTCTTC.

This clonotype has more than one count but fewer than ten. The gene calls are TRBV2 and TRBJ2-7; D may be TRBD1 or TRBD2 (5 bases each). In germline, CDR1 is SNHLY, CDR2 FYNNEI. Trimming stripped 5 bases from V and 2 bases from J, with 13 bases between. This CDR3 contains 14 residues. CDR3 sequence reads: CASSRDGPAYEQYF. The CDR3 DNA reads TGTGCCAGCAGTCGGGACGGACCAGCCTACGAGCAGTACTTC. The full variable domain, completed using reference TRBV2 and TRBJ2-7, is EPEVTQTPSHQVTQMGQEVILRCVPISNHLYFYWYRQILGQKVEFLVSFYNNEISEKSEIFDDQFSVERPDGSNFTLKIRSTKLEDSAMYFCASSRDGPAYEQYFGPGTRLTVT.

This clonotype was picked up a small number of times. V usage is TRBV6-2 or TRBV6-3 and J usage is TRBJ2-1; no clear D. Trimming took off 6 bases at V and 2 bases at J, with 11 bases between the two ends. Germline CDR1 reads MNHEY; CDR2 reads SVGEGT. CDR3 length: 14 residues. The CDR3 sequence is CASSLTTTYNEQFF. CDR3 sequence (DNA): TGTGCCAGCAGCCTGACCACCACCTACAATGAGCAGTTCTTC.

The CDR3 DNA sequence: TGTGCCAGCAGTTTAACGCAGGGAGGCGGAGAGACCCAGTACTTC. Its translation: CASSLTQGGGETQYF. V and J are TRBV12-3 or TRBV12-4 and TRBJ2-5; TRBD2 is a possible D gene (6 bases). V shed 2 bases and J shed 4 bases, with 14 bases lying between them. This CDR3 comprises 15 residues.

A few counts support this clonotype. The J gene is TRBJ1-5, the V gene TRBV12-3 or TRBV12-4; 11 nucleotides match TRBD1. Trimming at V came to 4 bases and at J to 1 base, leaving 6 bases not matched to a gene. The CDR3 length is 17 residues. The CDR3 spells CASSWGQGGRSNQPQHF. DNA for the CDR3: TGTGCCAGCAGTTGGGGACAGGGGGGAAGGAGCAATCAGCCCCAGCATTTT.

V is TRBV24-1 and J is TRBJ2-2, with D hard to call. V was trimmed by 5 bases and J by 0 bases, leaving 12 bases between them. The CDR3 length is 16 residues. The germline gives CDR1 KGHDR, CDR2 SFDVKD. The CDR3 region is CATSGGPIANTGELFF. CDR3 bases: TGTGCCACCAGTGGAGGCCCCATCGCGAACACCGGGGAGCTGTTTTTT.

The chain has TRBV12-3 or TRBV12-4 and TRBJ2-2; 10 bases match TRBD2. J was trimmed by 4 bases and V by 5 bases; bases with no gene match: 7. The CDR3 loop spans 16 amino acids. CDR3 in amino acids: CASSKGLAISTGELFF. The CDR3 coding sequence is TGTGCCAGCAGTAAGGGACTAGCGATTTCCACCGGGGAGCTGTTTTTT.

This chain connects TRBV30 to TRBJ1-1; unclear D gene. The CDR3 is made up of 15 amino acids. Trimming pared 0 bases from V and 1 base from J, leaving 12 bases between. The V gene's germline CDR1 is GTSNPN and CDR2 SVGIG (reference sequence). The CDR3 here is CAWSVMASSNTEAFF. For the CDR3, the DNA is TGTGCCTGGAGTGTAATGGCGAGTTCGAACACTGAAGCTTTCTTT. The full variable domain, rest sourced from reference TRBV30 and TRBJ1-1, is SQTIHQWPATLVQPVGSPLSLECTVEGTSNPNLYWYRQAAGRGLQLLFYSVGIGQISSEVPQNLSASRPQDRQFILSSKKLLLSDSGFYLCAWSVMASSNTEAFFGQGTRLTVV.

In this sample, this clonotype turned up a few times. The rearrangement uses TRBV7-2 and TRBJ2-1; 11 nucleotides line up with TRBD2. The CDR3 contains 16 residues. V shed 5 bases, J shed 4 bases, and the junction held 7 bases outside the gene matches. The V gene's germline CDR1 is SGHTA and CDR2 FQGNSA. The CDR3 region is CASSPRLAGLYNEQFF. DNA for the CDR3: TGTGCCAGCAGCCCTCGACTAGCGGGATTATACAATGAGCAGTTCTTC.

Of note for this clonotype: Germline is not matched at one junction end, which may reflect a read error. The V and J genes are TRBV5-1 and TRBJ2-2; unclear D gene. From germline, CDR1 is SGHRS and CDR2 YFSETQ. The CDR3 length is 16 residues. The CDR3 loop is CASSPLGRGSTRELFF. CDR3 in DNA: TGCGCCAGCAGCCCGTTAGGGCGAGGAAGCACCCGGGAGCTGTTTTTT.

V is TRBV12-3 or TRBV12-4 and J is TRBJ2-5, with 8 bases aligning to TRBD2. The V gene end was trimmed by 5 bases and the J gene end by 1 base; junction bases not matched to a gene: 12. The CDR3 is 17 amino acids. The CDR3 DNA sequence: TGTGCCAGCAGTCCCGGGGTAGCGGGACCTTCCCAAGAGACCCAGTACTTC. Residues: CASSPGVAGPSQETQYF.

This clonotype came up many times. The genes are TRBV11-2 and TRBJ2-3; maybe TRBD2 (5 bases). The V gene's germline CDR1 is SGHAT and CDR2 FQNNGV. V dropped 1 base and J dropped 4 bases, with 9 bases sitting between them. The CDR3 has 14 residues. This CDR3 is CASSLAGGSDTQYF. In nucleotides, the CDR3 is TGTGCCAGCAGCTTAGCAGGAGGTTCAGATACGCAGTATTTT.

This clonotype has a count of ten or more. CDR3 bases: TGCAGCGTTGGGCAGTGGGTCACAGATACGCAGTATTTT. Its protein is CSVGQWVTDTQYF. The chain uses TRBV29-1 and TRBJ2-3; no clear D. Trimming shortened V by 4 bases and J by 2 bases, and 10 bases separated the two germline ends. Germline-derived CDR1 and CDR2 are SQVTM and ANQGSEA. This CDR3 contains 13 residues.

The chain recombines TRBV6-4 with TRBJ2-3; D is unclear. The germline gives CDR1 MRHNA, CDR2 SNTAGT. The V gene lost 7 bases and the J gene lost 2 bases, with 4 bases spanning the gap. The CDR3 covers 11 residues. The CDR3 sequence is CASNLTDTQYF. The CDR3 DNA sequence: TGTGCCAGCAACCTCACAGATACGCAGTATTTT.

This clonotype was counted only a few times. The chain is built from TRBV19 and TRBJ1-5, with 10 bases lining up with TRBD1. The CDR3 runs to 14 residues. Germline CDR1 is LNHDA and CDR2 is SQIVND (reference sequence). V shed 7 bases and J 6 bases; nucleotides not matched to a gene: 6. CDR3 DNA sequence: TGTGCCAGTAAAAGGGACAGGGGTATTCAGCCCCAGCATTTT. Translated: CASKRDRGIQPQHF.

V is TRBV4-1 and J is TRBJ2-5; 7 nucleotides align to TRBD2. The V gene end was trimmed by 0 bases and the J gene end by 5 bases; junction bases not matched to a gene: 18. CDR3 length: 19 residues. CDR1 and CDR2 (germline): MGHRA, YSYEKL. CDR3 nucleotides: TGCGCCAGCAGCCAAGATCGCTGGGGGACTACGCCGAGTCAGGAGACCCAGTACTTC. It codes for CASSQDRWGTTPSQETQYF.

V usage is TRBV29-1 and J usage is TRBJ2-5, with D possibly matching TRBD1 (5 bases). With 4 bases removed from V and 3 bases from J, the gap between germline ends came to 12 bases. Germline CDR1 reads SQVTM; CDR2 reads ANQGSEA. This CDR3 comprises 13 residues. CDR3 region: CSVGGRQKETQYF. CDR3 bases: TGCAGCGTTGGGGGCAGGCAAAAAGAGACCCAGTACTTC. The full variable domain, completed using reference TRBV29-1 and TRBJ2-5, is SAVISQKPSRDICQRGTSLTIQCQVDSQVTMMFWYRQQPGQSLTLIATANQGSEATYESGFVIDKFPISRPNLTFSTLTVSNMSPEDSSIYLCSVGGRQKETQYFGPGTRLLVL.

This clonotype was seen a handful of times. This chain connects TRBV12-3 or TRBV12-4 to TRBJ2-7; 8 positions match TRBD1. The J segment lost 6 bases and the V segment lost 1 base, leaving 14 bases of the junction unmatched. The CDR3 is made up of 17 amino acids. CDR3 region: CASSLDSTGVILGEQYF. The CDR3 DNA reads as TGTGCCAGCAGTTTAGACTCGACAGGGGTGATTCTGGGCGAGCAGTACTTC.

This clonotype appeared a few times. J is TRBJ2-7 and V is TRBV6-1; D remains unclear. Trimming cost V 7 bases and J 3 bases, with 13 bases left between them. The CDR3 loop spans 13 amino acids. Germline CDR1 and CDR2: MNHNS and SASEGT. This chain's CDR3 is CASTRRLGYEQYF. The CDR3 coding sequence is TGTGCCAGCACCCGTCGTTTGGGCTACGAGCAGTACTTC.

This chain's CDR3 is CASSFSGGGQFFSTDTQYF. The DNA for the CDR3 is TGTGCCAGCAGCTTCTCCGGCGGGGGACAGTTTTTTAGCACAGATACGCAGTATTTT. The gene calls are TRBV11-2 and TRBJ2-3, with D possibly being TRBD1 or TRBD2 (7 bases each). The CDR3 has 19 residues. V was trimmed by 3 bases and J by 0 bases, leaving 22 bases between them. The germline CDR1 and CDR2 sequences are SGHAT and FQNNGV.

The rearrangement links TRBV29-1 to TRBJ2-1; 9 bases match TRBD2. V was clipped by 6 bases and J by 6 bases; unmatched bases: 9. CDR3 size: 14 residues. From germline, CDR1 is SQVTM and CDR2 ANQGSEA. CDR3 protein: CSVVSGRPVNEQFF. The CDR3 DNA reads TGCAGCGTCGTCAGCGGGAGGCCAGTCAATGAGCAGTTCTTC.

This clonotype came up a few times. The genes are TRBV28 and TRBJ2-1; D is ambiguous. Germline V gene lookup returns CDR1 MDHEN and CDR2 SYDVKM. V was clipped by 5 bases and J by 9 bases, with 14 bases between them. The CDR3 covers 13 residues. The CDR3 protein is CASSTHHTAEQFF. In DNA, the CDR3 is TGTGCCAGCAGTACACATCATACCGCTGAGCAGTTCTTC.